This entry is about one T cell receptor (beta chain). Its recognized antigen is unknown. Base quality data are lacking; no much larger clone is found one base away. The meaning of the sample's time point label: newly diagnosed GD, antithyroid drugs for less than 3 months. For both TCR sequencing and RNA sequencing, RNA was extracted from PBMCs in TRIzol. The diagnosis of Graves' disease was made according to American Thyroid Association guidelines. Patients for the study were recruited at an endocrinology department in Xi'an, China. Each patient gave about 8.1 milliliters of peripheral blood, collected in an EDTA anticoagulant tube. Ficoll Paque Plus density gradient separation was used to isolate PBMCs, and no further T cell sorting was done. An Agilent 2100 Bioanalyzer and agarose gel were used to assess RNA quality, and a NanoDrop 2000 was used to measure RNA concentration. The sample comes from a study of regulatory T cells in long-lasting Graves disease (TCRdb year 2021). With respect to the entire study: In the newly diagnosed Graves' disease group, patients had been taking antithyroid drugs for less than 3 months. This study used TCR sequencing and RNA sequencing of peripheral blood to compare persistent Graves' disease patients against newly diagnosed Graves' disease patients. The study was registered as a clinical trial and conducted in China. A total of approximately 35 samples underwent TCR sequencing: 13 from persistent and roughly 20 from newly diagnosed Graves' disease patients.

Study-wide findings and limitations: Compared with newly diagnosed patients, persistent Graves' disease patients had lower TCR Shannon entropy and fewer highly expanded clones, which suggests clonal expansion. Peripheral blood alone was examined, since thyroid tissue, which constituted the primary lesion, could not be accessed. Sequencing and analysis were restricted to the TCR beta chain. A larger number of public clonotypes was shared among persistent patients (more than 2,500) than among newly diagnosed patients (around 970). Preferential use of TRBV28, TRBJ1-2 and TRBJ2-5 was observed in persistent disease, whereas TRBV20-1 and TRBJ2-1 were favored in newly diagnosed disease. The small sample size was acknowledged by the authors as a limitation that may reduce accuracy.

Including cysteine and phenylalanine, the CDR3 has 16 amino acids. CDR3 DNA is the only sequence kept; it has 48 bases, read in frame from the first base. Sequences MDHEN (CDR1) and SYDVKM (CDR2) are obtained from the germline V gene. Trimming removed 3 bases from V and 5 bases from J; the gene matches leave 9 bases unexplained. Library preparation was by multiplex PCR. Reads for this sample came from an Illumina HiSeq 4000. CDR3 regions were amplified by Arm-PCR with iRepertoire HTBI primers to construct TCR beta libraries. Before sequencing, the PCR products went through gel purification. On the authors' methods: Gene usage analysis of CDR3 amino acid clonotypes relied on the roughly 64 TRBV and more than twelve TRBJ segments identified across samples. COPE and FqMerger were used to merge filtered high-quality paired reads into contigs. BLAST was used to align contigs to IMGT TRBV, TRBD and TRBJ reference genes, with CDR3 defined following IMGT. Highly expanded clones were defined as clonotypes with a frequency above 0.1%. Shannon entropy served as the measure of repertoire diversity, while the Gini coefficient captured V-J evenness. A clonotype found in more than one individual was treated as public. TCRdb reworked the public reads: Q25 trimming with fastp, MiXCR clone assembly, productive beta chains retained. Entries that share a CDR3 protein sequence are merged under the most common genes and DNA. TCRdb's processing, not the authors', yielded these V and J calls. This sample lists 400,000 to 650,000 distinct CDR3 sequences; about 16% were detected once. The ten largest account for roughly 25% of the sample.

The sample was also linked to a second study, of T cells in Graves' hyperthyroidism and ophthalmopathy. That second publication adds: A patient counted as having stable Graves' hyperthyroidism if no progression to ophthalmopathy occurred over 18 months of follow-up. Hyperthyroidism patients were newly diagnosed, with disease duration under 2 months, and aged 18 to 65 years. Exclusion was applied to patients with uncontrolled infections, other autoimmune diseases, pregnancy or lactation. Diagnoses were based on clinical symptoms, serum thyroxine and TRAb, thyroid ultrasound and orbital computed tomography. For the first round of RT-PCR on the TCR CDR3, the HTBI primer set was used together with the Qiagen OneStep RT-PCR kit. Blood samples also contained most of the expanded thyroid clonotypes (frequency above 0.001), which suggests that blood repertoires may reflect thyroid immune responses. A model built on a 13 V-J signature distinguished ophthalmopathy from stable hyperthyroidism, reaching around 88% sensitivity and around 81% specificity in cross-validation and 80%/75% in testing. In validation, the model predicted progression to ophthalmopathy with over 65% sensitivity and 72.22% specificity, a median of about six months before onset. To identify TCR V-J signatures that set the groups apart, the researchers used a discovery cohort of more than 95 patients, made up of under 50 with Graves' ophthalmopathy and some 55 with stable Graves' hyperthyroidism. Prospective prediction of ophthalmopathy was tested in an independent validation cohort of approximately 18 hyperthyroidism patients and some 17 patients who later progressed to ophthalmopathy. The approximately 100 discovery patients were randomly split 7:3 into training and test sets. In several Graves' hyperthyroidism patients, the study also compared T-cell repertoires from thyroid tissue with T-cell repertoires from blood. After sampling, hyperthyroidism patients received methimazole starting at 30 mg daily, and ophthalmopathy patients received high-dose intravenous methylprednisolone. The libraries were constructed in a second round of multiplex PCR and then size-selected and purified. Libraries were sequenced paired-end with 100 bp reads on an Illumina HiSeq2000. SOAPnuke was used to process the raw data, with reads discarded if the reads contained adapters or uncalled bases, had a mean Phred below 15, or lacked an exact constant-primer or identifier match. COPE v1.2.5 was used to merge the high-quality paired reads, and each unique nucleotide sequence was defined as a clonotype. Clonotypes were aligned to IMGT TRBV, TRBD and TRBJ reference segments using MiTCR v1.1. Only V-J combinations with frequency above 0.0001, covering 99% to 99.2% of repertoires, were analysed. A TCS score was defined as the ratio of F50 (clonal expansion) to E x V (chaos), with BLOSUM62-based TCRdist applied between CDR3 peptides within each V-J. Welch's t-statistics and random forest reduced 450 to 600 V-J features to 13, which were used in a naive Bayes classifier (R e1071). No statistical method was used to fix the sample size in advance, and group allocation was not hidden from the investigators. The paper describes TCR Vbeta CDR3 sequencing of 120 to 150 peripheral blood samples, made up of approximately 40 ophthalmopathy patients, more than 70 hyperthyroidism patients and approximately 17 progressor patients.

The origin of this receptor is a woman aged 40 to 65 with Graves disease. Donor details come from another sample of the same person, matched by shared clones. Sequenced here: peripheral blood mononuclear cells (PBMCs), sampled at new diagnosis, from a patient treated with antithyroid drugs. The chain employs TRBV28 and TRBJ1-5; TRBD1 aligns with 8 central bases. The CDR3 is CASSFGGRGPDQPQHF. The sequenced DNA: TGTGCCAGCAGTTTCGGGGGCAGGGGGCCGGATCAGCCCCAGCATTTT.